Listed below are T cell receptor beta chains from one sample, sequenced in a study of T cells after yellow fever vaccination. TCRdb used MiXCR to reprocess the 5' RACE reads, holding one entry per CDR3 protein. Among approximately 32,000 distinct CDR3 sequences, 3.5% to 5% were seen once, and the ten largest hold approximately 46%. The sample in question was CD8+ T cells sorted from PBMCs, obtained 5 days after the yellow fever booster vaccination. These receptors originate from a man aged 25 to 45 who received the YFV17D yellow fever vaccine. The conserved cysteine and the conserved F or W are not part of the CDR3 here.

TRBV7-2	ASSLRARVVYEQY
TRBV5-6	ASSFLTQETQY
TRBV2	ASSDGFDTQY
TRBV9	ASSVARQGFDGYT
TRBV9	ASSVGDITYEQY
TRBV11-1	ASSYHPIGTGVGELF
TRBV29-1	SASTGGPYEQY
TRBV27	ASGITSGRTDTQY
TRBV7-2	ASSSGTRTDTQY
TRBV4-3	ASSQVRGGGYNEQF
TRBV29-1	SVFIRGGYT
TRBV7-6	ASSLVVRVREQETQY
TRBV6-5	ASSYSEGSNQPQH
TRBV7-7	ASSPSVEGLRQETQY
TRBV7-6	ASTPQALLTFSGEQY
TRBV20-1	SAELGQGPSYEQY
TRBV5-4	ASSLPLAHEQY
TRBV30	AWATREQF
TRBV4-3	ASSQSAGELF
TRBV20-1	SAFLDGELYQETQY
TRBV16	ASSQSVSGGSYEQY
TRBV11-2	ASSSTETQY
TRBV19	ASSMVGDSYEQY
TRBV20-1	SALGGWFYEQY
TRBV30	AWNGGSAYKYNEQF
TRBV29-1	SVETGGYNEQF
TRBV21-1	ASSNGDHGAF
TRBV11-2	ASSLRWGEQF
TRBV28	ASSLEAGGYNEQF
TRBV12-3/TRBV12-4	ASSFGQPQETQY
TRBV12-3/TRBV12-4	ASSPGGRELTDTQY
TRBV7-9	ASSTWGRGEYEQY
TRBV7-7	ASSFGTSGGYNEQF
TRBV7-8	ASSLTSINEQF
TRBV5-1	ASSLDIAGADYNEQF
TRBV5-1	ASSFRASGLDPSGELF
TRBV5-6	ASSLEEGGLKLY
TRBV20-1	RVQAPSTGELF
TRBV7-9	ASSSLPLEQY
TRBV5-4	ASSLDSQETQY
TRBV7-2	ASSNLAGKETQY
TRBV20-1	SWLVTRSYEQY
TRBV6-2/TRBV6-3	ASSYPQPGQKEPPGGQY
TRBV2	TFCPPQASSHPDYEQF
TRBV5-6	ASTLDRSPYEQY
TRBV7-8	ASSLKGPEAF
TRBV12-3/TRBV12-4	ASVFPGGETQY
TRBV20-1	SQGSGEVQQF
TRBV20-1	SAREGDETQY
TRBV27	ASSPVPLNSPLH
TRBV4-1	ASSQDSRGSGELF
TRBV11-1	ASSPGVVSGDYQETQY